The rows below give T cell receptor beta chains drawn from one sample of a study of cytomegalovirus exposure and HLA in healthy donors. The data were produced by immunoSEQ multiplex PCR, yet TCRdb's version contains in-frame clones alone and is incomplete. The table has around 50,000 clones, 70% to 85% seen once. The specimen was PBMCs. The source is a man aged 45 to 65 in good health and CMV-seronegative. Each CDR3 is given with its conserved first and last residue. A D gene is named only where the DNA matches it firmly. Clone size is given for some rows only: seen once, a few or many times, or a class if the clone is expanded.

CDR3 DNA	CDR3 protein	J gene	clone size	V gene	D gene
TGTGCCAGCAGCCCCAGAAGCGAGCAAGCCAAAAACATTCAGTACTTC	CASSPRSEQAKNIQYF	TRBJ2-4	-	TRBV27	-
TGTGCCAGCAGTCCCGGGGGATTCAATCAGCCCCAGCATTTT	CASSPGGFNQPQHF	TRBJ1-5	-	TRBV27	-
TGTGCCAGTAGTACCCCAGGGGTGTGGCCCCTCCACTTT	CASSTPGVWPLHF	TRBJ1-6	-	TRBV19	-
TGTGCCTGGAGTGTACGGGACATCTCTACGAAGTGGTACTTC	CAWSVRDISTKWYF	TRBJ2-7	-	TRBV30	-
TGCGCCAGCAGCGACAACTACGAGCAGTACTTC	CASSDNYEQYF	TRBJ2-7	-	TRBV5-1	-
TGTGCCAGCTCACTGCGGACAGACCAAAGCTCTGGGGCCAACGTCCTGACTTTC	CASSLRTDQSSGANVLTF	TRBJ2-6	-	TRBV18	-
TGTGCCAGCAGCTTGGCAGGGGGGACCAACATAGCCAAAAACATTCAGTACTTC	CASSLAGGTNIAKNIQYF	TRBJ2-4	-	TRBV5-4	-
TGCGCCAGCAGCCGGACAGTAGATTCACCCCTCCACTTT	CASSRTVDSPLHF	TRBJ1-6	-	TRBV5-1	-
TGTGCCAGCAGTCCCCTCCAGGGTCCGACCCAGCATTTT	CASSPLQGPTQHF	TRBJ1-5	-	TRBV27	-
TGTGCCAGCAGTGAAATGGGGGCAGGGCTAGCTTCACCCCTCCACTTT	CASSEMGAGLASPLHF	TRBJ1-6	once	TRBV2	-
TGTGCCAGCAGCGGGACAGGGGGAAGCAATCAGCCCCAGCATTTT	CASSGTGGSNQPQHF	TRBJ1-5	-	TRBV5-6	TRBD1
TGTGCCAGCAGCTTAGGGGCGGGGGGGCCCGAAGAGACCCAGTACTTC	CASSLGAGGPEETQYF	TRBJ2-5	-	TRBV7-9	TRBD2
TGTGCCAGCAGTCAGTATACAGGGGGACTAGATACGCAGTATTTT	CASSQYTGGLDTQYF	TRBJ2-3	-	TRBV7-9	TRBD1
TGTGCCAGCAGTGAAGCTGGACTTAAATCCTACGAGCAGTACTTC	CASSEAGLKSYEQYF	TRBJ2-7	once	TRBV6-1	-
TGTGCCAGTAGCCCGGGACAGGCTTACGAGCAGTACTTC	CASSPGQAYEQYF	TRBJ2-7	-	TRBV19	TRBD1
TGTGCCAGCAGTGAAAGGGGCACTCACACCATATATTTT	CASSERGTHTIYF	TRBJ1-3	few	TRBV2	-
TGTGCCAGCAGCCCGGGATTAGCGGTCAACACCGGGGAGCTGTTTTTT	CASSPGLAVNTGELFF	TRBJ2-2	-	TRBV7-9	-
TGCGCCAGCAGCTTCCAGGGGGACTCCTACAATGAGCAGTTCTTC	CASSFQGDSYNEQFF	TRBJ2-1	-	TRBV5-1	TRBD1
TGCGCCAGCAGCCACCTGGGGGGTACTGCTAATGAAAAACTGTTTTTT	CASSHLGGTANEKLFF	TRBJ1-4	few	TRBV4-1	-
TGTGCCAGCACCAAATGGACTAGCGGGGGCCCCTCCTACAATGAGCAGTTCTTC	CASTKWTSGGPSYNEQFF	TRBJ2-1	-	TRBV7-2	TRBD2
TGTGCCAGTAGTACAGAAGGACAGGGGGGAAGCGGGGAGCTGTTTTTT	CASSTEGQGGSGELFF	TRBJ2-2	-	TRBV19	TRBD1
TGCGCCAGCAGCCGACAAGGGACAGGGGTCTCCTACGAGCAGTACTTC	CASSRQGTGVSYEQYF	TRBJ2-7	-	TRBV5-1	TRBD1
TGTGCCTGGAGTGCTGGACTAGCGGGGGGTCACACCGGGGAGCTGTTTTTT	CAWSAGLAGGHTGELFF	TRBJ2-2	once	TRBV30	TRBD2
TGCGCCAGCAGTGATGCGGGGGCCAACACAGATACGCAGTATTTT	CASSDAGANTDTQYF	TRBJ2-3	-	TRBV10-1	-
TGCGCCAGCAGTTCTCGCACCGACAGGGCTGAGCAGTTCTTC	CASSSRTDRAEQFF	TRBJ2-1	-	TRBV5-1	TRBD1
TGTGCCTGGAGTGTCGGCGGGACTTCCAATGAAAAACTGTTTTTT	CAWSVGGTSNEKLFF	TRBJ1-4	-	TRBV30	-
TGTGCCAGCAGCTTAGTTGGCAGGGGCGAGACCCAGTACTTC	CASSLVGRGETQYF	TRBJ2-5	-	TRBV7-6	-
TGTGCCAGCAGTGCACAGGGGGCCGGTAGTCAGCCCCAGCATTTT	CASSAQGAGSQPQHF	TRBJ1-5	-	TRBV6-1	TRBD1
TGTGCCTGGAGTGCTCGGGGGGCGTTCTATGGCTACACCTTC	CAWSARGAFYGYTF	TRBJ1-2	-	TRBV30	-
TGTGCCAGCACTCCACGGGCGGGACGGATCAATGAAAAACTGTTTTTT	CASTPRAGRINEKLFF	TRBJ1-4	-	TRBV5-8	-
TGTGCCAGTAGGCCGCTAGGACAGGGCCCCCACTATGGCTACACCTTC	CASRPLGQGPHYGYTF	TRBJ1-2	-	TRBV19	TRBD1
TGTGCCAGCAGGTTGCGGGACTACGAGCAGTACTTC	CASRLRDYEQYF	TRBJ2-7	-	TRBV28	-
TGCGCCAGCAGCTTGGGGGGGACAGGGCCTAACTATGGCTACACCTTC	CASSLGGTGPNYGYTF	TRBJ1-2	-	TRBV5-1	TRBD1
TGTGCCAGCGCCACGGGACTAGTTCCCACCGGGGAGCTGTTTTTT	CASATGLVPTGELFF	TRBJ2-2	once	TRBV6-1	TRBD2
TGTGCCAGCAGCCGACCGGGACAGGGGGCAGTTGAGCAGTTCTTC	CASSRPGQGAVEQFF	TRBJ2-1	-	TRBV6-5	TRBD1
TGCGCCAGCAGCACCATGCCGGGACAGCCGTCCTACGAGCAGTACTTC	CASSTMPGQPSYEQYF	TRBJ2-7	-	TRBV5-1	TRBD1
TGTGCCAGCAGCCTCTCTTCCGGGGTTCCCAACGAGCAGTACTTC	CASSLSSGVPNEQYF	TRBJ2-7	once	TRBV5-6	-
TGCGCCAGCAGCCTAGGGACTAGCGGAACCTACGAGCAGTACTTC	CASSLGTSGTYEQYF	TRBJ2-7	-	TRBV5-1	TRBD2
TGTGCCAGCAGCTCCCGGGGTCGGGGCTATGGCTACACCTTC	CASSSRGRGYGYTF	TRBJ1-2	-	TRBV5-6	-
TGTGCCAGCAGCCCCACAGGGGGCTCTGGGGCCAACGTCCTGACTTTC	CASSPTGGSGANVLTF	TRBJ2-6	once	TRBV5-6	TRBD1
TGCGCCAGCAGCCAAGCCAGGGACAGCTCCTACGAGCAGTACTTC	CASSQARDSSYEQYF	TRBJ2-7	-	TRBV4-3	TRBD1
TGTGCCAGCAGCTTAGGTCTCGGGAGGACTGAAGCTTTCTTT	CASSLGLGRTEAFF	TRBJ1-1	-	TRBV7-2	-
TGCAGCGTTGAATCCAATAACTATGGCTACACCTTC	CSVESNNYGYTF	TRBJ1-2	-	TRBV29-1	-
TGTGCCAGCAGGGTCATGGGACAGAAAGACTACAATGAGCAGTTCTTC	CASRVMGQKDYNEQFF	TRBJ2-1	-	TRBV7-9	TRBD1
TGCGCCAGCAGCTGGTATAGCGGGGCCACAGATACGCAGTATTTT	CASSWYSGATDTQYF	TRBJ2-3	-	TRBV5-1	TRBD2
TGTGCCAGCAGCTCCAAGACAGGGGGCGATGAGCAGTTCTTC	CASSSKTGGDEQFF	TRBJ2-1	once	TRBV9	TRBD1
TGTGCCAGCAGCTCTAGCGGTAATGAGCAGTTCTTC	CASSSSGNEQFF	TRBJ2-1	-	TRBV5-4	TRBD2
TGTGCCAGCAGCGAGAACAGCGGTGGCTACACCTTC	CASSENSGGYTF	TRBJ1-2	-	TRBV9	-
TGTGCCAGCAGCCAATATCAGGGGCAGGACTATGGCTACACCTTC	CASSQYQGQDYGYTF	TRBJ1-2	-	TRBV16	-
TGTGCCAGCAGGGGGCTACAGGGGGCAACCGGGGAGCTGTTTTTT	CASRGLQGATGELFF	TRBJ2-2	-	TRBV6-5	TRBD1
TGTGCCACAGTGCGGGCAGATATAGTGTACCAAGAGACCCAGTACTTC	CATVRADIVYQETQYF	TRBJ2-5	-	TRBV27	-